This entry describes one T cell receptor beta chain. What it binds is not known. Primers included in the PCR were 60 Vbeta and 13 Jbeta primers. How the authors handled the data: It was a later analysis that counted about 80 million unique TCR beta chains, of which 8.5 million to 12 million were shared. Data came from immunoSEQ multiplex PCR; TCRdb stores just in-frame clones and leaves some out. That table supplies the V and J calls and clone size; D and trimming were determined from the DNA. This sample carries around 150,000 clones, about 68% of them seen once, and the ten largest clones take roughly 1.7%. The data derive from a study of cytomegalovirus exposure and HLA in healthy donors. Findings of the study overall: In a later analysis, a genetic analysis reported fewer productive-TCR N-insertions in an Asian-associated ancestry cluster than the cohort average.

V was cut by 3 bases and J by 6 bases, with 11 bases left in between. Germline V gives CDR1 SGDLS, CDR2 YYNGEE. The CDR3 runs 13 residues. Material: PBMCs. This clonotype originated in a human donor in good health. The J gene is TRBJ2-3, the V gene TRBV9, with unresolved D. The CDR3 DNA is TGTGCCAGCAGCGAAACCCTTCAGGATACGCAGTATTTT. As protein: CASSETLQDTQYF.